This TCR beta chain is drawn from a study of blood T cell repertoires in COVID-19. Background on the study: In each case, the material was cDNA or gDNA derived from T cells, B-cell-depleted T cells, or PBMCs.

Profiled with immunoSEQ multiplex PCR; TCRdb holds only in-frame clones, not every one. This sample carries about 120,000 clones, around 82% of them seen once, and the ten largest clones take about 17%. CDR3 length: 11 residues. Germline V gene sequence: CDR1 SQVTM, CDR2 ANQGSEA. V was cut by 6 bases and J by 5 bases, with 10 bases left in between. The rearrangement links TRBV29-1 to TRBJ1-2; no definite D call. Sequences were obtained from peripheral blood. The receptor comes from a man under 40 with COVID-19, enrolled during active disease. In nucleotides, the CDR3 is TGCAGCGTAGCTACAGCTTATGGCTACACCTTC. Protein sequence: CSVATAYGYTF.